This T cell receptor (beta chain) comes out of a study of T cell responses to AZD1222 COVID-19 vaccine (dated by TCRdb to 2020 to 2022). Regarding the complete study: A total of 230 to 250 trial participants underwent TCR sequencing, of whom around 200 received two doses of AZD1222 and about 25 received two doses of the MenACWY control vaccine. Enrollment into the trials was organized by age into subgroups of 18-55, 56-69 and 70-plus years, and those subgroups contained roughly 140, 27 and 60 TCR-sequenced participants, respectively. Results the study describes overall, beyond this receptor: Reportedly, almost half of the unique spike-specific TCRs recognized epitopes lying outside the regions that are mutated in the B.1.351 and B.1.1.7 variants. Conclusions about previously exposed vaccinees are limited because only six or seven AZD1222 recipients were SARS-CoV-2 seropositive at baseline. Most participants were white British and females outnumbered males, and the authors suggested that clonal diversity may have been underestimated. Vaccine-associated CD4 TCRs spanned the whole spike protein, with dominant responses in regions 160-218 and 743-854. Because no day 14 peak-response samples were available, the repertoires could be characterized only after the peak T cell response. A significant rise in spike-specific TCR breadth and depth was observed after two AZD1222 doses relative to day 0 and relative to MenACWY recipients. In the small 56-69-year group, the increase in depth fell short of significance, most likely because of low power.

As for this clone: What this receptor recognizes is not known. No qualities accompany the bases; no much larger clone lies one base away.

Read against the paper, the sample's time point label means: baseline before first vaccination. The treatment or condition label, as the study defines it: meningococcal conjugate vaccine given as trial control. The vaccinee samples were drawn from two UK trials, COV001 and COV002, one of which was a single-blind randomized controlled phase 2/3 trial testing AZD1222 (ChAdOx1 nCoV-19) in healthy adults. For TCRbeta chain sequencing, PBMC samples from trial participants were taken at day 0 and at day 28 after the second dose. The CDR3 regions of human TCRbeta chains were subjected to immunosequencing. As for the original processing: TCRs in the repertoires were compared against a reference library of SARS-CoV-2-specific TCRs that had been generated with the MIRA antigen-specificity platform. Breadth meant the fraction of unique TCRs that were SARS-CoV-2-associated, whereas depth meant the fraction of total T cells that were SARS-CoV-2-associated. Using the MIRA data, each spike-specific TCR was mapped to the spike region that the TCR reacts to and placed in a CD4 or CD8 class. Log10-transformed breadth and depth values were compared by one-way ANOVA with Sidak's multiple comparisons tests. TCRdb stores this immuneACCESS table with in-frame sequences only. Part of the clones is absent; in the studies checked, under half of the shortfall reflects unresolved V genes, and no reason is known for the rest. V and J calls and clone size are copied from that table; D and trimming were computed from the DNA. The table for this sample lists approximately 150,000 clones; about 91% of them were counted only once. Clones ranked in the top ten supply 4.4% of the sample.

V lost 4 bases and J lost 1 base, and the count of bases not matched to a germline gene is 5. CDR1 and CDR2 (LGHDT, YNNKEL) derive from the germline V gene (reference sequence). The CDR3 covers 15 residues, taking in both the cysteine and the phenylalanine. Of the read, only the CDR3 DNA is kept; its 45 bases are in frame from base 1. This sequence originates from an adult in good health. This specimen was peripheral blood, taken on day 0 of MenACWY control vaccination. The chain is encoded by TRBV3-1 (or the pseudogene TRBV3-2) joined to TRBJ1-1, with 8 junctional bases fitting TRBD1. The CDR3: CASSRRQGRNTEAFF. The nucleotide sequence is TGTGCCAGCAGCCGCCGACAGGGGCGGAACACTGAAGCTTTCTTT.